The clone carrying this T cell receptor (beta chain) was picked up a small number of times. This sample stems from a study of human T cells and chemical hapten exposure. This CDR3 comprises 14 residues. Germline V gene sequence: CDR1 MNHEY, CDR2 SVGAGI. V was pared by 0 bases and J by 10 bases, with 5 bases of the junction left unmatched. Time point defined: pre-sensitization, week 0. The treatment: therapeutic diphenylcyclopropenone sensitization with weekly scalp DPC. A single record per CDR3 protein comes from TCRdb applying MiXCR to the RACE reads. The table records under 200,000 distinct CDR3 sequences, approximately 31% of them present only once.

The chain has TRBV6-5 and TRBJ2-2; 7 bases align to TRBD1. The input for sequencing was whole blood, taken in connection with sensitization to the hapten diphenylcyclopropenone (DPC). The TCR comes from a woman aged 25 to 39 with alopecia areata. Some clones in this sample may be carry-over from other donors' samples. For the CDR3, the DNA is TGTGCCAGCAGTTACTCATACAGGGGCGAGGAGCTGTTTTTT. Translated, it gives CASSYSYRGEELFF.